Presented here are 18 T cell receptor beta chains from one specimen sequenced in a study of T cell repertoires in cytomegalovirus infection. TCRdb independently ran MiXCR on the reads; one entry per CDR3 protein. The top ten clones hold 17% of a sample with about 500,000 distinct CDR3 sequences, roughly a third of them seen once. No antigen has been identified for these receptors. Here the sequenced sample was cultured PBMCs, taken from culture after CMV antigen stimulation. The receptor source for this set is a human donor in good health (CMV status not recorded). Some clones in this sample may be carry-over from other donors' samples.

The chain uses TRBV12-3 or TRBV12-4 and TRBJ1-6; D is ambiguous. V was cut by 6 bases and J by 7 bases, with 10 bases left in between. This CDR3 contains 13 residues. The CDR3 is CASRPSQNSPLHF. CDR3 DNA: TGTGCCAGCAGGCCTAGCCAGAATTCACCCCTCCACTTT.

CDR3 DNA sequence: TGTGCCAGCAGTTTTATTGAAGCGGGAGTGCTCGAGCAGTACTTC. Translated: CASSFIEAGVLEQYF. V usage is TRBV27 and J usage is TRBJ2-7; TRBD2 agrees at 8 bases. V lost 3 bases, J lost 6 bases, and 10 bases stayed unmatched. The length of the CDR3 is 15 residues. CDR1 is MNHEY, CDR2 SMNVEV, per germline (reference sequence).

The genes are TRBV12-3 or TRBV12-4 and TRBJ2-1, with D maybe TRBD1 (5 bases). Trimming stripped 3 bases from V and 6 bases from J, with 12 bases between. The CDR3 length is 14 residues. The CDR3 sequence: CASSFRAGPNEQFF. CDR3 nucleotides: TGTGCCAGCAGTTTTAGGGCAGGGCCCAATGAGCAGTTCTTC.

The CDR3 bases are TGTGCCAGCAGCCAATCTAGCGGGTCCTACAATGAGCAGTTCTTC. Its protein product is CASSQSSGSYNEQFF. This sequence joins TRBV3-1 and TRBJ2-1; 8 bases map to TRBD2. The CDR3 is 15 residues long. Germline lookup yields CDR1 LGHDT and CDR2 YNNKEL (reference sequence). After removal of 2 bases from V and 1 base from J, the junction contained 1 base not matched to a gene.

V is TRBV7-9 and J is TRBJ2-1, with D hard to call. Germline V gene data show CDR1 as SEHNR and CDR2 as FQNEAQ (reference sequence). CDR3 length: 15 amino acids. With 2 bases removed from V and 2 bases from J, the gap between germline ends came to 10 bases. CDR3 bases: TGTGCCAGCAGCTTAAGGTTCGGCCCCTACAATGAGCAGTTCTTC. Its translation is CASSLRFGPYNEQFF.

Details on this clonotype: The final CDR3 position lacks the conserved phenylalanine or tryptophan, pointing to a likely read error. V and J are TRBV6-1 and TRBJ2-3; D is possibly TRBD2 (6 bases). Trimming took off 4 bases at V and 2 bases at J, with 10 bases between the two ends. This CDR3 region has 14 residues. Germline-derived CDR1 and CDR2 are MNHNS and SASEGT. The CDR3 loop reads CASSAGEDTDTQYC. The DNA of the CDR3 is TGTGCCAGCAGTGCGGGAGAGGACACAGATACGCAGTATTGT.

This clonotype was detected a few times. CDR3 region: CASSSGPFGEQYF. As DNA, the CDR3 is TGTGCCAGCAGTTCGGGCCCATTTGGGGAGCAGTACTTC. The V and J genes are TRBV28 and TRBJ2-7; D not certain. Trimming cost V 4 bases and J 7 bases, with 14 bases left between them. Looked up from germline, CDR1 is MDHEN and CDR2 is SYDVKM. This CDR3 comprises 13 residues.

In its sample, this clonotype was seen a few times. The chain recombines TRBV7-2 with TRBJ1-1; D is ambiguous. The ends were cut back, 2 bases at V and 1 base at J, with 14 bases in the middle. In germline, CDR1 is SGHTA, CDR2 FQGNSA. This CDR3 region has 16 residues. The CDR3 bases are TGTGCCAGCAGCTTATCCGTAGGAACTAGGAACACTGAAGCTTTCTTT. This translates into CASSLSVGTRNTEAFF.

This clonotype was seen a few times. A single base separates this from a much larger clone, so it may be a read error. This rearrangement joins TRBV7-2 to TRBJ2-6, with D unclear. The CDR3 runs to 14 residues. The V end was cut by 1 base, the J end by 2 bases, with 3 bases between. Germline V CDR1 and CDR2: SGHTA, FQGNSA. The CDR3: CASSLDPGANVLTF. Written as DNA, the CDR3 is TGTGCCAGCAGCTTAGATCCTGGGGCCAACGTCCTGACTTTC.

CDR3 coding DNA: TGTGCCATCAGTGCGTGGCAGACCGACAACACCATATATTTT. It specifies CAISAWQTDNTIYF. The genes are TRBV10-3 and TRBJ1-3; D is undetermined. The CDR3 length is 14 residues. CDR1 is ENHRY, CDR2 SYGVKD, per germline. With 4 bases removed from V and 7 bases from J, the gap between germline ends came to 14 bases.

The chain recombines TRBV7-6 with TRBJ2-5; perhaps TRBD2 as D (5 bases). The CDR3 is made up of 14 amino acids. V lost 5 bases and J 0 bases, leaving 10 bases between the germline ends. The germline V gene encodes CDR1 SGHVS and CDR2 FNYEAQ. CDR3 DNA: TGTGCCAGCAGCAGCGGAGCGTACCAAGAGACCCAGTACTTC. This translates into CASSSGAYQETQYF.

This chain connects TRBV5-8 to TRBJ2-7, with 14 bases aligning to TRBD2. The CDR3 runs 16 residues. Germline CDR1 reads SGHTS; CDR2 reads YDEGEE. The J segment lost 4 bases and the V segment lost 4 bases, leaving 7 bases of the junction unmatched. Written as DNA, the CDR3 is TGTGCCAGCAGCCCGGGGACTAGCGGGAGACTGTACGAGCAGTACGTC. Translation: CASSPGTSGRLYEQYV.

V usage is TRBV5-1 and J usage is TRBJ2-1, with no clear D. V gave up 4 bases and J gave up 0 bases, with 8 bases separating them. The V gene's germline CDR1 is SGHRS and CDR2 YFSETQ. This CDR3 is 14 amino acids long. CDR3 DNA sequence: TGCGCCAGCAGCGGGCCAAGCTCCTACAATGAGCAGTTCTTC. This codes for CASSGPSSYNEQFF.

The chain has TRBV7-2 and TRBJ2-4; TRBD1 matches at 10 bases. The CDR3 contains 15 residues. Looked up from germline, CDR1 is SGHTA and CDR2 is FQGNSA. Trimming cost V 4 bases and J 7 bases; bases outside gene matches: 7. DNA of the CDR3: TGTGCCAGCAGCTCCAGGGGGGACAGGGGCAACATTCAGTACTTC. This codes for CASSSRGDRGNIQYF.

This clonotype showed up just a few times. The gene calls are TRBV6-1 and TRBJ1-2; no clear D gene. Trimming took off 0 bases at V and 8 bases at J, with 16 bases between the two ends. The CDR3 length is 15 residues. The germline V gene has CDR1 MNHNS and CDR2 SASEGT. The CDR3 DNA reads TGTGCCAGCAGTGAAGCTAGGGCGGGGAAACGCGGCTACACCTTC. Translation gives CASSEARAGKRGYTF.

The sample holds a few counts of this clonotype. CDR3 in amino acids: CSAGTQGFYGYTF. The CDR3 nucleotides read TGCAGTGCTGGGACACAGGGATTCTATGGCTACACCTTC. The chain couples TRBV20-1 to TRBJ1-2, with a tentative D call TRBD1 (6 bases). The CDR3 spans 13 residues. Germline V gene lookup returns CDR1 DFQATT and CDR2 SNEGSKA (reference sequence). Trimming took 5 bases from V and 4 from J, leaving 14 bases between them.

In its sample, this clonotype was seen a few times. The CDR3 region has the DNA TGTGCCAGCAGCTCCGGGGCGGCTCGGCCCCAGGCCGCTTTCTTT. Residues: CASSSGAARPQAAFF. J is TRBJ1-1 and V is TRBV7-9; D possibly corresponds to TRBD1 (5 bases). CDR1 and CDR2 (germline): SEHNR, FQNEAQ (reference sequence). V was cut by 4 bases and J by 11 bases, with 23 bases left in between. CDR3 length equals 15 residues.

This clonotype was observed a few times. The CDR3 is CASSLERGLGNTIYF. The CDR3 coding sequence is TGTGCCAGCAGCTTAGAGCGGGGTTTAGGAAACACCATATATTTT. This chain links TRBV7-2 with TRBJ1-3; unclear D gene. Trimming shortened V by 1 base and J by 4 bases, and 11 bases separated the two germline ends. The CDR3 totals 15 residues. CDR1 SGHTA and CDR2 FQGNSA come from the germline V gene.